This T cell receptor (beta chain) came from a study of shared clonotypes between healthy human individuals. Study-level points and caveats: Among a handful of donors, approximately 4.6% of naive CD4 clonotypes were found in common.

CDR1 is SEHNR, CDR2 FQNEAQ, per germline (reference sequence). The CDR3 is made up of 17 amino acids. V gave up 8 bases and J gave up 6 bases; unmatched junction bases: 17. This clone has just a few counts. Its antigen is as yet unknown. Each subset's genomic DNA was shared equally among a number of immunoSEQ plates. Profiling relied on immunoSEQ multiplex PCR, and the TCRdb table lists in-frame clones only, not all of them. The table shows around 350,000 clones, with less than 75% occurring only once. Material for sequencing was memory CD4+ T cells sorted from blood. As to subset: CD45RA-negative fraction. This sequence joins TRBV7-9 and TRBJ2-1; TRBD2 matches 9 bases. The TCR was taken from a man under 40 in good health. The CDR3, as DNA: TGTGCCAGCCCGGGACTAGCCTCTACCGCATTGGGCAATGAGCAGTTCTTC. Amino acid sequence: CASPGLASTALGNEQFF.